These T cell receptor beta chains were read from a single sample in a study of blood T cell repertoires in COVID-19. The method was immunoSEQ multiplex PCR; TCRdb's version includes in-frame clones alone and lacks a portion of them. The sample shows 99,000 or so clones, just over 85% of them seen only once. The sequenced sample consisted of peripheral blood. Receptors were obtained from a man between 50 and 59 years old with COVID-19, enrolled during active disease. The CDR3 runs from the conserved cysteine through the conserved F or W. Fields, in order: J gene, clone size, D gene, V gene, CDR3 DNA, CDR3 protein. D genes are given only for firm matches. Size values are once, few and many counts, or a class for expanded clones, and some rows have none.

>TRBJ2-1|NA|TRBD2|TRBV4-2
TGTGCCAGCAGCATACTAGCGGGCCAGTGGGATGAGCAGTTCTTC
CASSILAGQWDEQFF
>TRBJ2-2|NA|NA|TRBV7-2
TGTGCCAGCAGCCTAACCCGGGACTCGAAGACCAACACCGGGGAGCTGTTTTTT
CASSLTRDSKTNTGELFF
>TRBJ1-2|NA|NA|TRBV5-4
TGTGCCAGCAGCTTGGGCGGAGGGAGTTCTAACTATGGCTACACCTTC
CASSLGGGSSNYGYTF
>TRBJ1-1|NA|NA|TRBV10-1
TGCGCCAGCAGTGATTCAGGGCCGATGAACACTGAAGCTTTCTTT
CASSDSGPMNTEAFF
>TRBJ1-1|NA|NA|TRBV5-1
TGCGCCAGCAGCTTGGAGGCAGGGTTAGCAACTTTCTTT
CASSLEAGLATFF
>TRBJ2-2|once|NA|TRBV19
TGTGCCAGTAGTATAGTTGAGGGCGGGGAGCTGTTTTTT
CASSIVEGGELFF
>TRBJ2-1|NA|TRBD2|TRBV7-2
TGTGCCAGCAGCTCGACTAGCGGGGCTTACAATGAGCAGTTCTTC
CASSSTSGAYNEQFF
>TRBJ2-3|NA|TRBD2|TRBV11-2
TGTGCCAGCTGGACCGGGACTAGCGGATTCTACACAGATACGCAGTATTTT
CASWTGTSGFYTDTQYF
>TRBJ1-6|NA|NA|TRBV5-1
TGCGCCAGCAGCTTTTTAGAAAATAATTCACCCCTCCACTTT
CASSFLENNSPLHF
>TRBJ2-7|NA|TRBD2|TRBV5-1
TGCGCCAGCAGCAACTTAGCGGGGGGGAGCTCCTACGAGCAGTACTTC
CASSNLAGGSSYEQYF
>TRBJ1-1|NA|NA|TRBV5-1
TGCGCCAGCACGATGGGCCCAGGGTCGAACACTGAAGCTTTCTTT
CASTMGPGSNTEAFF
>TRBJ1-1|NA|NA|TRBV25-1
TGTGCCAGCAGTCCCCAAGGAAGGGCGCGGGTCCCCGCTTTCTTT
CASSPQGRARVPAFF
>TRBJ1-4|NA|NA|TRBV3-1/TRBV3-2
TGTGCCAGCAGCCAGGGCTTTAATGAAAAACTGTTTTTT
CASSQGFNEKLFF
>TRBJ2-2|few|TRBD2|TRBV19
TGTGCCAGTAGAAAGGTACTAGCGGGGGGGACAACCTCGAACACCGGGGAGCTGTTTTTT
CASRKVLAGGTTSNTGELFF
>TRBJ2-1|few|NA|TRBV7-8
TGTGCCAGCAGCACCCCCTTAGGGAGCAATGAGCAGTTCTTC
CASSTPLGSNEQFF
>TRBJ2-1|NA|NA|TRBV2
TGTGCCAGCAGTTTGGGCAGGGAATTCGATGAGCAGTTCTTC
CASSLGREFDEQFF